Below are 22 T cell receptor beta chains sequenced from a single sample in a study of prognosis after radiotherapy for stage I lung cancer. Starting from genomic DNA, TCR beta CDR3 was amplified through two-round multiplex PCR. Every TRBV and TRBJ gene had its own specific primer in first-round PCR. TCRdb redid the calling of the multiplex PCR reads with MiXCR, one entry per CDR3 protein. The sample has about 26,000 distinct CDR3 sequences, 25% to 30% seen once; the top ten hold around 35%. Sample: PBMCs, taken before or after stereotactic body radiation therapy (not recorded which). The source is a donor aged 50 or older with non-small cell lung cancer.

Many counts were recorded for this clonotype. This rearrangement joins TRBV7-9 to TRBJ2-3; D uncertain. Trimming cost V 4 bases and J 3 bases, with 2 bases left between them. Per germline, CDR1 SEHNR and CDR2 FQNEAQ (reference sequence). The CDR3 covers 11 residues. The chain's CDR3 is CASSWTDTQYF. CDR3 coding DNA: TGTGCCAGCAGCTGGACAGATACGCAGTATTTT.

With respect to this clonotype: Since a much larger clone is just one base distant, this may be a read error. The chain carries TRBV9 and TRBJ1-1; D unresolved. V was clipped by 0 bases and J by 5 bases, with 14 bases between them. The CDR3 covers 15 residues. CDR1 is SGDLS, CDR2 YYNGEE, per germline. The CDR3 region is CASSVAWAVVTEAFF. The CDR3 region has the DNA TGTGCCAGCAGCGTAGCTTGGGCAGTGGTGACTGAAGCTTTCTTT.

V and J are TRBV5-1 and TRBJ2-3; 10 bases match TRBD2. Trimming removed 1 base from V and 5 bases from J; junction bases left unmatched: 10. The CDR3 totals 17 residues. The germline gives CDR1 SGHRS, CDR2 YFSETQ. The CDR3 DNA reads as TGCGCCAGCAGCTTGTTAGGGGGGCTAGCGGGAGTAGATACGCAGTATTTT. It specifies CASSLLGGLAGVDTQYF.

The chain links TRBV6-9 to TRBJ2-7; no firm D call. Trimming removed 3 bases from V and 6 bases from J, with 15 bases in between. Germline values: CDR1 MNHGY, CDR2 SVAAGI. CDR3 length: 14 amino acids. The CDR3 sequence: CASSYNDKSGEQYF. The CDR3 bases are TGTGCCAGCAGTTACAATGACAAATCGGGCGAGCAGTACTTC.

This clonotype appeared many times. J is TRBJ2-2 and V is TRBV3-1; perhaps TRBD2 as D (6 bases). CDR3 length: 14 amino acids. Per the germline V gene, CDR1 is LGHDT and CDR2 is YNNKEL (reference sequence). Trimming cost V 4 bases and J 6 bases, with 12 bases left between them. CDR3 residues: CASSPTRSAGELFF. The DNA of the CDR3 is TGTGCCAGCAGCCCGACTAGGTCCGCCGGGGAGCTGTTTTTT. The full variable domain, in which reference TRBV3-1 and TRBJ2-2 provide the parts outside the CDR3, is DTAVSQTPKYLVTQMGNDKSIKCEQNLGHDTMYWYKQDSKKFLKIMFSYNNKELIINETVPNRFSPKSPDKAHLNLHINSLELGDSAVYFCASSPTRSAGELFFGEGSRLTVL.

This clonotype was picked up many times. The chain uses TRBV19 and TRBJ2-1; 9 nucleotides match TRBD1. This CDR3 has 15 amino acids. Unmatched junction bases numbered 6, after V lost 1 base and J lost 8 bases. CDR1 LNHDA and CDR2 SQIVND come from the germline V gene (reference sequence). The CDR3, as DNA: TGTGCCAGTAGTATAGCCCGGACAGGGGTCGATGAGCAGTTCTTC. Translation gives CASSIARTGVDEQFF.

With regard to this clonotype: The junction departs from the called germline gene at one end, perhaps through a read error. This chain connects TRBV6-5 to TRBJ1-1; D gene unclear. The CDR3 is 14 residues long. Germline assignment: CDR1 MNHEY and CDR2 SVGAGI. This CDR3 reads CASSPPGLKRRALF. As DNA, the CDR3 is TGTGCCAGCAGCCCACCCGGGCTCAAAAGAAGAGCTTTATTT.

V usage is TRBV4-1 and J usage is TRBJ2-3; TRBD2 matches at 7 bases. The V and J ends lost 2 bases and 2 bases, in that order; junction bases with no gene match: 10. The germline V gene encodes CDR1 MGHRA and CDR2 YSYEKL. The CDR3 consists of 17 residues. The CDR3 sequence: CASSQKRGSGPTDTQYF. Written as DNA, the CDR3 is TGCGCCAGCAGCCAAAAGCGGGGCAGCGGACCCACAGATACGCAGTATTTT.

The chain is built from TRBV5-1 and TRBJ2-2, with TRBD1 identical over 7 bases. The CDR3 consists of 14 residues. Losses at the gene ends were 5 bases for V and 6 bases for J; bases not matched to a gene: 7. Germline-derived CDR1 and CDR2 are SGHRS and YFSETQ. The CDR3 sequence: CASRYGGQAGELFF. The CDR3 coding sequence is TGCGCCAGCAGATACGGAGGACAGGCCGGGGAGCTGTTTTTT. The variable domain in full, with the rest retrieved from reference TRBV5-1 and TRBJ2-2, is KAGVTQTPRYLIKTRGQQVTLSCSPISGHRSVSWYQQTPGQGLQFLFEYFSETQRNKGNFPGRFSGRQFSNSRSEMNVSTLELGDSALYLCASRYGGQAGELFFGEGSRLTVL.

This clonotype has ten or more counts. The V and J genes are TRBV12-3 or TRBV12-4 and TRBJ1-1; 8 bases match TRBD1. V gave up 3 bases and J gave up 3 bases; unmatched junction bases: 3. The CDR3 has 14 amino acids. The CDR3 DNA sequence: TGTGCCAGCAGTTTTCAGGGGGCGGACACTGAAGCTTTCTTT. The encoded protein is CASSFQGADTEAFF.

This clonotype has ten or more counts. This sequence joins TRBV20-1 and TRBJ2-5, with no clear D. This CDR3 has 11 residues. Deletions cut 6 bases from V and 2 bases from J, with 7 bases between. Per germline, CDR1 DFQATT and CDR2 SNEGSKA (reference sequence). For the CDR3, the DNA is TGCAGTGCCTACCCTCAAGAGACCCAGTACTTC. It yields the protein CSAYPQETQYF.

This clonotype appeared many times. The CDR3: CASSYSIDLSNQPQHF. DNA for the CDR3: TGTGCCAGCAGTTACTCCATCGACCTGAGCAATCAGCCCCAGCATTTT. The chain combines TRBV6-2 or TRBV6-3 with TRBJ1-5; no definite D call. The V and J ends lost 0 bases and 1 base respectively, with 10 bases between them. The CDR3 sequence is 16 residues long. Germline lookup yields CDR1 MNHEY and CDR2 SVGEGT.

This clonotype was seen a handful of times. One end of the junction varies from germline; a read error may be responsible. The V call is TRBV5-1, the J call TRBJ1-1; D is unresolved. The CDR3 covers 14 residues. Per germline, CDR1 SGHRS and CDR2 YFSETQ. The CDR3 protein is CANSLRTVNTEAFF. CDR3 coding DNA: TGCGCCAACAGCCTAAGGACGGTGAACACTGAAGCTTTCTTT.

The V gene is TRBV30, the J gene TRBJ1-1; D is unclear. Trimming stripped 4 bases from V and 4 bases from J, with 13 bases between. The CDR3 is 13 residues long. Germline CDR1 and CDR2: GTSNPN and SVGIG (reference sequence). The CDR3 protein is CAWNLWTSTEAFF. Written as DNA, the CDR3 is TGTGCCTGGAATTTGTGGACGAGCACTGAAGCTTTCTTT.

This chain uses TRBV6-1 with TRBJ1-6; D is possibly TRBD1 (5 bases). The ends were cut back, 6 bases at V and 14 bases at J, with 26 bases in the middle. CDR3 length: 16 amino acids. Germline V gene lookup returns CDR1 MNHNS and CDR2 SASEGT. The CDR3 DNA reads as TGTGCCAGCAGGGAGGGCCGGGACCGTGTTCATTTGTCCCTCCACTTT. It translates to CASREGRDRVHLSLHF.

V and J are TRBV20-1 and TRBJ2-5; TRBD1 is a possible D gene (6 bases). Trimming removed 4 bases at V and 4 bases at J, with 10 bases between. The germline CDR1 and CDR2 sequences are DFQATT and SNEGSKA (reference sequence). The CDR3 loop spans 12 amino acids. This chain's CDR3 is CSAKAGVETQYF. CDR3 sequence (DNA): TGCAGTGCTAAGGCAGGGGTAGAGACCCAGTACTTC.

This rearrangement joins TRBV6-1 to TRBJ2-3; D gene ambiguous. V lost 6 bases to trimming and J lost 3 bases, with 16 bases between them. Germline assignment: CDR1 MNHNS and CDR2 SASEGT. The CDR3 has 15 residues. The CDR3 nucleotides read TGTGCCAGCAGCTTACAGTGGATATCGACAGATACGCAGTATTTT. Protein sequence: CASSLQWISTDTQYF.

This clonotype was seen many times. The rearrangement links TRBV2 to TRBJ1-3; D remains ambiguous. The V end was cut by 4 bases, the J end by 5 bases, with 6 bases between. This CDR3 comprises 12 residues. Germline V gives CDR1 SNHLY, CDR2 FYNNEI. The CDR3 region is CASSVGRNTIYF. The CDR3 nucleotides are TGTGCCAGCAGTGTCGGAAGAAACACCATATATTTT.

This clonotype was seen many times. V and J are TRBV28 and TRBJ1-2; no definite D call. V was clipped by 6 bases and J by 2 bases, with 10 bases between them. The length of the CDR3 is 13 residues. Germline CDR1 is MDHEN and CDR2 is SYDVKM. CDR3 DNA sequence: TGTGCCAGCAGCTTGAACCAAAACTATGGCTACACCTTC. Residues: CASSLNQNYGYTF.

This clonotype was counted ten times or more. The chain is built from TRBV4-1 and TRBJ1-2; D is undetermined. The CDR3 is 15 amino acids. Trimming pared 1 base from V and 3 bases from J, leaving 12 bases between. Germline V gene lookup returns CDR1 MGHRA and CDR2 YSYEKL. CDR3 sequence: CASSQGRGMDYGYTF. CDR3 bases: TGCGCCAGCAGCCAAGGCCGAGGAATGGACTATGGCTACACCTTC.

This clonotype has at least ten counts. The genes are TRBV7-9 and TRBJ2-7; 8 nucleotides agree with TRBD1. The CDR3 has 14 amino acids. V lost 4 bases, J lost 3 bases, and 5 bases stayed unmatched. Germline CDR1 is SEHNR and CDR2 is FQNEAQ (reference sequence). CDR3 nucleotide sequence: TGTGCCAGCAGCTCTACCGGGACAGGCTACGAGCAGTACTTC. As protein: CASSSTGTGYEQYF.

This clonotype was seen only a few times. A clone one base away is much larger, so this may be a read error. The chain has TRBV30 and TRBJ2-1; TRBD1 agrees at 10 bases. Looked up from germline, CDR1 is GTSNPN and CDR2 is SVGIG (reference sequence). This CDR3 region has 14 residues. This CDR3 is CARSRGQGVNEQFF. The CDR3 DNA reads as TGTGCCCGGAGTAGAGGACAGGGGGTGAATGAGCAGTTCTTC.